This T cell receptor (beta chain) was obtained from a study of blood T cell repertoires in COVID-19. Across the study: Whether acute or convalescent, the COVID-19 samples came from the United States, Italy and Spain.

This clone was picked up one time. Clones were sequenced by immunoSEQ multiplex PCR, and TCRdb holds only the in-frame ones, with some missing. This sample has approximately 80,000 clones, with approximately 86% found just once. The V and J ends lost 0 bases and 3 bases, in that order; junction bases with no gene match: 7. Germline V lookup: CDR1 SGHNT, CDR2 YYREEE (reference sequence). The CDR3 runs 17 residues. This sequence joins TRBV5-4 and TRBJ1-2, with 11 bases lining up with TRBD1. The TCR was taken from a man between 35 and 55 years old with acute or convalescent COVID-19. Sequencing input: peripheral blood. The CDR3 DNA follows: TGTGCCAGCAGCTTGGGGCGGACAGGGGGCGCAGACTATGGCTACACCTTC. It codes for CASSLGRTGGADYGYTF. Using reference TRBV5-4 and TRBJ1-2 for the parts outside the CDR3, the full variable domain is ETGVTQSPTHLIKTRGQQVTLRCSSQSGHNTVSWYQQALGQGPQFIFQYYREEENGRGNFPPRFSGLQFPNYSSELNVNALELDDSALYLCASSLGRTGGADYGYTFGSGTRLTVV.